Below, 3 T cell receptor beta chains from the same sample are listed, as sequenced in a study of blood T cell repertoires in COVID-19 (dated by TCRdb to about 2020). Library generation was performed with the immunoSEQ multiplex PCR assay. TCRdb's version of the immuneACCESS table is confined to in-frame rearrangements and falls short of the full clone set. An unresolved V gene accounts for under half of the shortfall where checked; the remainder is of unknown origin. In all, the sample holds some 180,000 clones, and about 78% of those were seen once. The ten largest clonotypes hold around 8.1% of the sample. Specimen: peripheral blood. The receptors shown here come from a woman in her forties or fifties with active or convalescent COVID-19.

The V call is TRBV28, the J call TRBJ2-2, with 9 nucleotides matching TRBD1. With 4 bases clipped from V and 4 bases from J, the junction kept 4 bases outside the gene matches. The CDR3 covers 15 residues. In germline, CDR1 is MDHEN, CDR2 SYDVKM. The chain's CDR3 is CASSSPGQGTGELFF. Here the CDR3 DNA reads TGTGCCAGCAGTTCTCCGGGACAGGGCACCGGGGAGCTGTTTTTT.

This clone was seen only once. The CDR3: CASSQRQGHGYTF. CDR3 DNA sequence: TGTGCCAGCAGCCAACGCCAGGGGCATGGCTACACCTTC. The chain combines TRBV3-1 (or the pseudogene TRBV3-2) with TRBJ1-2, with TRBD1 as a possible D gene (6 bases). Looked up from germline, CDR1 is LGHDT and CDR2 is YNNKEL (reference sequence). Trimming pared 2 bases from V and 6 bases from J, leaving 10 bases between. The CDR3 is 13 residues long.

Here the CDR3 reads CATSREAGTTYQPQHF. DNA of the CDR3: TGTGCCACCAGCAGAGAGGCCGGGACTACCTATCAGCCCCAGCATTTT. The gene calls are TRBV15 and TRBJ1-5; tentatively, D is TRBD1 (5 bases). Germline V gene lookup returns CDR1 LNHNV and CDR2 YYDKDF (reference sequence). The CDR3 length is 16 residues. V gave up 0 bases and J gave up 5 bases, with 14 bases separating them.